A single sample gave rise to the 23 T cell receptor beta chains below, sequenced in a study of PD-L1 blockade in urothelial cancer. Assay: immunoSEQ multiplex PCR; the TCRdb copy retains only in-frame clones and omits some. The sample has 75,000 to 90,000 clones, roughly 80% seen once. The material sequenced was PBMCs, taken around atezolizumab (anti-PD-L1) treatment. The origin of the receptors is an older man with urothelial cancer.

The J gene is TRBJ2-7, the V gene TRBV4-1; weak D call: TRBD2 (5 bases). The CDR3 covers 15 residues. CDR1 is MGHRA and CDR2 is YSYEKL in the germline V gene. V shed 4 bases and J shed 4 bases, with 17 bases lying between them. The CDR3 reads CASSPSADGVYEQYF. The CDR3 DNA reads as TGCGCCAGCAGCCCCTCGGCCGACGGGGTTTACGAGCAGTACTTC.

V usage is TRBV9 and J usage is TRBJ2-2; TRBD2 matches at 7 bases. The CDR3 is 16 amino acids. Trimming cost V 5 bases and J 4 bases; bases outside gene matches: 11. Germline V gene lookup returns CDR1 SGDLS and CDR2 YYNGEE. The CDR3 coding sequence is TGTGCCAGCAGTCCAGACCCCCTAGCGGCCACCGGGGAGCTGTTTTTT. Translating it yields CASSPDPLAATGELFF.

DNA of the CDR3: TGTGCCATCAGTGAGGGAGGAGGGGGGGGCACAGATACGCAGTATTTT. Encoded protein: CAISEGGGGGTDTQYF. J is TRBJ2-3 and V is TRBV10-3, with D perhaps TRBD2 (7 bases). From germline, CDR1 is ENHRY and CDR2 SYGVKD. This CDR3 is 16 amino acids long. V was pared by 2 bases and J by 1 base, with 13 bases between.

This clone was detected once. The rearrangement joins TRBV4-2 to TRBJ2-2, with 8 bases aligning to TRBD2. In germline, CDR1 is LGHNA, CDR2 YNFKEQ. This CDR3 has 16 amino acids. Trimming cost V 0 bases and J 2 bases; bases outside gene matches: 2. The CDR3 loop reads CASSQEGTRNTGELFF. In DNA, the CDR3 is TGTGCCAGCAGCCAAGAAGGGACTAGAAACACCGGGGAGCTGTTTTTT.

The chain uses TRBV6-1 and TRBJ1-2; 8 bases are a match to TRBD1. Per germline, CDR1 MNHNS and CDR2 SASEGT. The V and J ends lost 2 bases and 4 bases, in that order; junction bases with no gene match: 6. This CDR3 is built from 15 residues. CDR3 region: CASSERGQATYGYTF. Here the CDR3 DNA reads TGTGCCAGCAGTGAAAGGGGACAGGCTACCTATGGCTACACCTTC.

The chain couples TRBV6-1 to TRBJ1-2; no clear D. Deletions cut 6 bases from V and 3 bases from J, with 17 bases between. The CDR3 loop spans 15 amino acids. CDR1 is MNHNS and CDR2 is SASEGT in the germline V gene. The CDR3 DNA is TGTGCCAGCAGCCTGAGGTATTCGCCAGACTATGGCTACACCTTC. It translates to CASSLRYSPDYGYTF.

V gene TRBV7-8 combines with J gene TRBJ2-3; D unresolved. This CDR3 has 14 amino acids. Germline V gene sequence: CDR1 SGHVS, CDR2 FQNEAQ. The V gene lost 1 base and the J gene lost 6 bases, with 11 bases spanning the gap. CDR3 DNA sequence: TGTGCCAGCAGCTTAGAAATAGCCCAGGATACGCAGTATTTT. Amino acids: CASSLEIAQDTQYF.

V gene TRBV27 combines with J gene TRBJ1-6; TRBD1 matches 7 bases. The CDR3 contains 14 residues. Per germline, CDR1 MNHEY and CDR2 SMNVEV (reference sequence). The ends lost 9 bases at V and 8 bases at J; junction bases unmatched: 10. The CDR3 sequence: CASKSGTADSPLHF. The CDR3 bases are TGTGCCAGTAAATCCGGGACAGCAGATTCACCCCTCCACTTT.

This rearrangement joins TRBV11-2 to TRBJ2-6, with 8 bases matching TRBD1. The J segment lost 0 bases and the V segment lost 5 bases, leaving 9 bases of the junction unmatched. The CDR3 has 18 amino acids. Germline V CDR1 and CDR2: SGHAT, FQNNGV. CDR3 nucleotide sequence: TGTGCCAGCAGCAGAGGACAGGGATACTTCTCTGGGGCCAACGTCCTGACTTTC. Translating gives CASSRGQGYFSGANVLTF. Supplemented by reference TRBV11-2 and TRBJ2-6, the full variable domain reads EAGVAQSPRYKIIEKRQSVAFWCNPISGHATLYWYQQILGQGPKLLIQFQNNGVVDDSQLPKDRFSAERLKGVDSTLKIQPAKLEDSAVYLCASSRGQGYFSGANVLTFGAGSRLTVL.

The V call is TRBV7-2, the J call TRBJ2-7, with D perhaps TRBD1 (6 bases). Deletions cut 1 base from V and 3 bases from J, with 16 bases between. The CDR3 loop spans 16 amino acids. The V gene's germline CDR1 is SGHTA and CDR2 FQGNSA. The CDR3 coding sequence is TGTGCCAGCAGCTTAGTGGTAGGGACATCAGACTACGAGCAGTACTTC. Translated: CASSLVVGTSDYEQYF. Full variable domain (outside the CDR3, taken from reference TRBV7-2 and TRBJ2-7): GAGVSQSPSNKVTEKGKDVELRCDPISGHTALYWYRQSLGQGLEFLIYFQGNSAPDKSGLPSDRFSAERTGGSVSTLTIQRTQQEDSAVYLCASSLVVGTSDYEQYFGPGTRLTVT.

This clone was seen a handful of times. The rearrangement uses TRBV4-2 and TRBJ2-2, with 7 nucleotides matching TRBD2. Germline V gives CDR1 LGHNA, CDR2 YNFKEQ. V was clipped by 1 base and J by 5 bases; unmatched bases: 4. The CDR3 runs 15 residues. CDR3: CASSQVSSGTGELFF. CDR3 DNA sequence: TGTGCCAGCAGCCAAGTTAGTAGCGGGACCGGGGAGCTGTTTTTT.

The rearrangement links TRBV6-1 to TRBJ1-2; no clear D. CDR3 length equals 13 residues. Trimming removed 0 bases at V and 5 bases at J, with 7 bases between. Germline CDR1 and CDR2: MNHNS and SASEGT. The CDR3: CASSEAAGYGYTF. DNA of the CDR3: TGTGCCAGCAGTGAAGCGGCGGGGTATGGCTACACCTTC.

This clone was observed once. This chain links TRBV4-3 with TRBJ1-2; no firm D call. The CDR3 consists of 15 residues. Trimming cost V 1 base and J 2 bases, with 11 bases left between them. Germline CDR1 and CDR2: LGHNA and YSLEER. The CDR3 region has the DNA TGCGCCAGCAGCCAAGCGGTTACAGAAAACTATGGCTACACCTTC. Protein: CASSQAVTENYGYTF.

The chain recombines TRBV2 with TRBJ2-3, with 11 bases matching TRBD2. The J segment lost 2 bases and the V segment lost 4 bases, leaving 5 bases of the junction unmatched. The CDR3 has 16 residues. Germline CDR1 reads SNHLY; CDR2 reads FYNNEI. CDR3 region: CASSVPGLAVTDTQYF. The CDR3 region has the DNA TGTGCCAGCAGTGTTCCGGGACTAGCGGTCACAGATACGCAGTATTTT.

The V gene is TRBV7-9, the J gene TRBJ2-1; D is ambiguous. The CDR3 consists of 12 residues. Germline-derived CDR1 and CDR2 are SEHNR and FQNEAQ (reference sequence). V was cut by 5 bases and J by 4 bases, with 6 bases left in between. CDR3 residues: CASSPSYNEQFF. The CDR3 nucleotides read TGTGCCAGCAGCCCGAGTTACAATGAGCAGTTCTTC.

The rearrangement uses TRBV7-9 and TRBJ2-1; tentative D call: TRBD2 (5 bases). The CDR3 extends over 12 amino acids. In germline, CDR1 is SEHNR, CDR2 FQNEAQ (reference sequence). With 5 bases removed from V and 5 bases from J, the gap between germline ends came to 7 bases. The CDR3 protein is CASSLSDNEQFF. The CDR3 DNA reads TGTGCCAGCAGCCTTAGCGACAATGAGCAGTTCTTC.

The chain is built from TRBV2 and TRBJ2-6; D gene uncertain. From germline, CDR1 is SNHLY and CDR2 FYNNEI. Trimming took 2 bases from V and 4 from J, leaving 9 bases between them. This CDR3 is 15 amino acids long. CDR3 bases: TGTGCCAGCAGTGAAAGCCACTCCGGGGCCAACGTCCTGACTTTC. Its protein is CASSESHSGANVLTF.

This clone showed up just a few times. The CDR3: CASSLDMARSWDGYTF. The CDR3 bases are TGTGCCAGCAGCTTAGATATGGCCAGGTCCTGGGATGGCTACACCTTC. This sequence joins TRBV11-2 and TRBJ1-2; no clear D gene. Trimming cost V 0 bases and J 6 bases, with 17 bases left between them. The CDR3 is 16 residues long. Germline V gene data show CDR1 as SGHAT and CDR2 as FQNNGV.

The J gene is TRBJ2-5, the V gene TRBV5-1, with D possibly being TRBD2 (6 bases). This CDR3 contains 14 residues. Germline V gene data show CDR1 as SGHRS and CDR2 as YFSETQ. V was shortened by 4 bases and J by 1 base, with 11 bases between the two germline ends. The CDR3 DNA is TGCGCCAGCAGCCCCCGGGACTCCCAAGAGACCCAGTACTTC. It yields the protein CASSPRDSQETQYF.

The rearrangement joins TRBV21-1 to TRBJ2-2; the table calls TRBD1, which could not be checked here. TRBV21-1 is termed a pseudogene. The CDR3 covers 15 residues. CDR3 DNA sequence: TGTGCCAGCAGCAAAGGACGACAGGGTCCCGGGGAGCTGTTTTTT. It is translated as CASSKGRQGPGELFF.

The V call is TRBV5-1, the J call TRBJ1-3; D gene uncertain. The CDR3 covers 15 residues. Germline CDR1 is SGHRS and CDR2 is YFSETQ. V lost 0 bases and J lost 0, with 7 bases in between. The CDR3 DNA is TGCGCCAGCAGCTTGGGGGCAGCCTCTGGAAACACCATATATTTT. Amino acid sequence: CASSLGAASGNTIYF.

CDR3 loop: CASSIPGGAEQETQYF. As DNA, the CDR3 is TGTGCCAGTAGTATCCCCGGGGGGGCGGAACAAGAGACCCAGTACTTC. The chain links TRBV19 to TRBJ2-5, with 8 bases identical to TRBD2. With 3 bases clipped from V and 2 bases from J, the junction kept 8 bases outside the gene matches. CDR3 size: 16 residues. Germline values: CDR1 LNHDA, CDR2 SQIVND (reference sequence).

The rearrangement uses TRBV30 and TRBJ1-1; a weak D match, TRBD1 (6 bases). V shed 2 bases and J shed 0 bases, with 13 bases lying between them. This CDR3 comprises 15 residues. CDR1 and CDR2 (germline): GTSNPN, SVGIG (reference sequence). The CDR3 coding sequence is TGTGCCTGGAGTAACCTCAGGGGTATGAACACTGAAGCTTTCTTT. Residues: CAWSNLRGMNTEAFF.